These 20 T cell receptor beta chains share one sample of origin, sequenced in a study of blood T cells in healthy people across ages. The second PCR ran roughly 7 to 12 cycles with a sample-barcoded 5' primer and J-beta primers. TCRdb itself ran the 5' RACE reads through MiXCR, one entry per CDR3 protein. The data contain some 710,000 distinct CDR3 sequences, 20% to 25% of them singletons. Sequenced input: blood. Every receptor here comes from a man in his 70s in good health.

This chain joins TRBV9 and TRBJ2-7; TRBD2 matches 8 bases. The germline V gene encodes CDR1 SGDLS and CDR2 YYNGEE. The CDR3 spans 14 residues. V lost 1 base and J lost 7; bases outside the gene matches: 7. As DNA, the CDR3 is TGTGCCAGCAGCGTAAAGCGGGAGACGGGAGAGCAGTACGTC. Translating it yields CASSVKRETGEQYV.

This chain links TRBV11-2 with TRBJ2-3; TRBD2 agrees at 7 bases. This CDR3 has 24 residues. The V segment lost 2 bases and the J segment 2 bases; nucleotides outside the gene matches: 31. Germline CDR1 is SGHAT and CDR2 is FQNNGV. CDR3: CASSLRPSGRNRLLGERFTDTQYF. The CDR3 region has the DNA TGTGCCAGCAGCTTAAGGCCTAGCGGACGAAACCGACTCCTAGGGGAGCGCTTCACAGATACGCAGTATTTT. Full variable domain (outside the CDR3, taken from reference TRBV11-2 and TRBJ2-3): EAGVAQSPRYKIIEKRQSVAFWCNPISGHATLYWYQQILGQGPKLLIQFQNNGVVDDSQLPKDRFSAERLKGVDSTLKIQPAKLEDSAVYLCASSLRPSGRNRLLGERFTDTQYFGPGTRLTVL.

The gene calls are TRBV25-1 and TRBJ2-2; TRBD1 aligns across 8 bases. Germline lookup yields CDR1 MGHDK and CDR2 SYGVNS. After removal of 5 bases from V and 9 bases from J, the junction contained 11 bases not matched to a gene. CDR3 length: 15 amino acids. The CDR3 sequence: CASSSAKDRVWELFF. The CDR3 DNA reads as TGTGCCAGCAGTAGTGCTAAGGACAGGGTCTGGGAGCTGTTTTTT.

This rearrangement joins TRBV30 to TRBJ2-3, with D perhaps matching TRBD2 (6 bases). Per germline, CDR1 GTSNPN and CDR2 SVGIG (reference sequence). The V end lost 8 bases, the J end lost 6 bases, and 18 bases lay between the germline ends. This CDR3 has 13 amino acids. The CDR3 spells CARERRRADTQYF. The CDR3 bases are TGTGCCCGGGAGAGGAGAAGGGCCGATACGCAGTATTTT.

This clonotype was detected only a few times. The chain combines TRBV12-3 or TRBV12-4 with TRBJ1-1; D might be TRBD1 (5 bases). Trimming removed 4 bases at V and 1 base at J, with 13 bases between. The CDR3 sequence is 15 residues long. The CDR3 DNA is TGTGCCAGCAGTTCCGACAGCGGTCGGAACACTGAAGCTTTCTTT. This encodes CASSSDSGRNTEAFF.

This clonotype came up a few times. One end of the junction fails to match germline, which may point to a read error. The V gene is TRBV7-2, the J gene TRBJ1-3; D gene unclear. Per germline, CDR1 SGHTA and CDR2 FQGNSA. CDR3 length equals 14 residues. CDR3 in amino acids: CASSPESSGNSIYF. The CDR3 DNA follows: TGTGCCAGCAGCCCCGAGAGCTCTGGAAACTCCATATATTTT. The variable domain in full, completed from reference TRBV7-2 and TRBJ1-3, reads GAGVSQSPSNKVTEKGKDVELRCDPISGHTALYWYRQSLGQGLEFLIYFQGNSAPDKSGLPSDRFSAERTGGSVSTLTIQRTQQEDSAVYLCASSPESSGNSIYFGEGSWLTVV.

This clonotype showed up just a few times. V is TRBV29-1 and J is TRBJ1-2; the match to TRBD1 covers 9 bases. The ends lost 6 bases at V and 6 bases at J; junction bases unmatched: 5. Germline values: CDR1 SQVTM, CDR2 ANQGSEA. CDR3 length: 12 amino acids. The CDR3 loop reads CSVRDRENGYTF. Here the CDR3 DNA reads TGCAGCGTGAGGGACAGGGAAAATGGCTACACCTTC. The entire variable domain, with the rest obtained from reference TRBV29-1 and TRBJ1-2, is as follows: SAVISQKPSRDICQRGTSLTIQCQVDSQVTMMFWYRQQPGQSLTLIATANQGSEATYESGFVIDKFPISRPNLTFSTLTVSNMSPEDSSIYLCSVRDRENGYTFGSGTRLTVV.

The gene calls are TRBV5-1 and TRBJ2-1; D unresolved. In germline, CDR1 is SGHRS, CDR2 YFSETQ. The CDR3 runs to 14 residues. Trimming shortened V by 4 bases and J by 1 base, and 9 bases separated the two germline ends. This CDR3 is CASSTYSSYNEQFF. CDR3 bases: TGCGCCAGCAGCACGTACAGTTCCTACAATGAGCAGTTCTTC.

The chain carries TRBV6-5 and TRBJ2-7, with D perhaps matching TRBD2 (5 bases). Per the germline V gene, CDR1 is MNHEY and CDR2 is SVGAGI. Trimming pared 2 bases from V and 3 bases from J, leaving 14 bases between. This CDR3 has 15 residues. In DNA form, the CDR3 reads TGTGCCAGCAGTTACGGTTCTCACGGAGGCTACGAGCAGTACTTC. Its protein product is CASSYGSHGGYEQYF.

This clonotype came up a few times. The chain recombines TRBV28 with TRBJ1-2; D gene ambiguous. V dropped 2 bases and J dropped 8 bases, with 18 bases sitting between them. Germline V lookup: CDR1 MDHEN, CDR2 SYDVKM. The CDR3 covers 15 residues. CDR3 in amino acids: CASSLRGEARGGYTF. The CDR3 bases are TGTGCCAGCAGTTTACGGGGAGAGGCTCGTGGGGGCTACACCTTC.

The chain employs TRBV10-3 and TRBJ2-7, with D maybe TRBD2 (5 bases). TRBJ2-1 matches the DNA end more closely, so the J call is doubtful. The CDR3 is 14 residues long. Germline assignment: CDR1 ENHRY and CDR2 SYGVKD. The CDR3 protein is CAIREDHPYNEQFF. CDR3 sequence (DNA): TGTGCCATCAGGGAGGATCACCCCTACAATGAGCAGTTCTTC.

This clonotype appeared a few times. The gene calls are TRBV14 and TRBJ1-6; perhaps TRBD1 as D (5 bases). The CDR3 is 18 residues long. Deletions cut 0 bases from V and 4 bases from J, with 16 bases between. Germline CDR1 reads SGHDN; CDR2 reads FVKESK. The CDR3 DNA reads TGTGCCAGCAGCCAAGATTCCGTATGGCAGGGTTATAATTCACCCCTCCACTTT. It encodes CASSQDSVWQGYNSPLHF.

V usage is TRBV12-3 or TRBV12-4 and J usage is TRBJ1-2, with D tentatively TRBD1 (5 bases). The V and J ends lost 5 bases and 2 bases respectively, with 12 bases between them. The CDR3 has 14 amino acids. The CDR3 loop reads CASSVTRQNYGYTF. For the CDR3, the DNA is TGTGCCAGCAGTGTGACACGACAGAACTATGGCTACACCTTC.

V usage is TRBV14 and J usage is TRBJ2-7, with D tentatively TRBD2 (5 bases). The J call may be in error: the DNA end matches TRBJ2-1 better. CDR3 length equals 15 residues. Germline V gene lookup returns CDR1 SGHDN and CDR2 FVKESK. CDR3 bases: TGTGCCAGCAGCCAAGATCTCCGCCCGGGAAATGAGCAGTTCTTC. Amino acids: CASSQDLRPGNEQFF.

This clonotype was picked up many times. The chain has TRBV9 and TRBJ2-1, with 14 bases lining up with TRBD2. V lost 4 bases, J lost 4 bases, and 1 base stayed unmatched. CDR3 length equals 15 residues. Germline values: CDR1 SGDLS, CDR2 YYNGEE. The chain's CDR3 is CASSWTSGGYNEQFF. Here the CDR3 DNA reads TGTGCCAGCAGCTGGACTAGCGGGGGGTACAATGAGCAGTTCTTC.

The chain links TRBV7-9 to TRBJ2-5; weak D call: TRBD1 (6 bases). In germline, CDR1 is SEHNR, CDR2 FQNEAQ (reference sequence). Trimming took 2 bases from V and 2 from J, leaving 12 bases between them. The CDR3 spans 15 residues. The CDR3 DNA is TGTGCCAGCAGCTTAACCACAGGGATACAAGAGACCCAGTACTTC. Encoded protein: CASSLTTGIQETQYF.

The rearrangement uses TRBV7-3 and TRBJ1-4; 8 bases are shared with TRBD1. Germline CDR1 reads SGHTA; CDR2 reads FQGTGA. The junction had 7 bases not matched to a gene; V was cut back by 8 bases and J by 8 bases. The CDR3 has 13 residues. This chain's CDR3 is CASLQGVGEKLFF. The CDR3 bases are TGTGCCAGCCTACAGGGGGTTGGGGAAAAACTGTTTTTT. Full variable domain (rest looked up from reference TRBV7-3 and TRBJ1-4): GAGVSQTPSNKVTEKGKYVELRCDPISGHTALYWYRQSLGQGPEFLIYFQGTGAADDSGLPNDRFFAVRPEGSVSTLKIQRTERGDSAVYLCASLQGVGEKLFFGSGTQLSVL.

The chain has TRBV29-1 and TRBJ1-1; D uncertain. CDR1 and CDR2 (germline): SQVTM, ANQGSEA. The CDR3 has 12 residues. V was pared by 3 bases and J by 3 bases, with 8 bases between. The CDR3 coding sequence is TGCAGCGTTGAGCGTTATTACACTGAAGCTTTCTTT. Translating gives CSVERYYTEAFF.

This clonotype was detected a few times. J is TRBJ2-5 and V is TRBV29-1, with D uncertain. Germline V lookup: CDR1 SQVTM, CDR2 ANQGSEA. The CDR3 is 16 residues long. The ends were cut back, 6 bases at V and 7 bases at J, with 27 bases in the middle. CDR3: CSVPIFLLTGKGTQYF. The CDR3 coding sequence is TGCAGCGTACCGATATTCCTGTTAACCGGAAAAGGGACCCAGTACTTC.

The chain recombines TRBV28 with TRBJ2-5; 7 positions match TRBD2. CDR1 is MDHEN, CDR2 SYDVKM, per germline. The CDR3 extends over 14 amino acids. The junction had 15 bases not matched to a gene; V was cut back by 7 bases and J by 10 bases. The DNA for the CDR3 is TGTGCCAGCACCCTGGCGGGCACGGGGGGAGGCCAGTACTTC. Translated, it gives CASTLAGTGGGQYF.